These 16 T cell receptor beta chains were all obtained from the same sample, sequenced in a study of blood T cell repertoires in COVID-19. Produced via immunoSEQ multiplex PCR; TCRdb's table is partial and in-frame only. The sample holds over 250,000 clones, 70% to 90% seen once. Source material: peripheral blood. The source of these receptors is a woman aged 65 to 85 with acute or convalescent COVID-19.

The V gene is TRBV6-5, the J gene TRBJ2-5; TRBD2 matches at 7 bases. Germline V gives CDR1 MNHEY, CDR2 SVGAGI. J gave up 12 bases and V 8 bases, and 15 bases lay outside the gene matches. The CDR3 consists of 13 residues. Here the CDR3 DNA reads TGTGCCAGCGGTTCGTCCCGCGGGACTACCGAGTACTTC. Protein sequence: CASGSSRGTTEYF.

The chain links TRBV2 to TRBJ2-2, with D possibly TRBD2 on 5 matching bases. Germline CDR1 reads SNHLY; CDR2 reads FYNNEI. Trimming took 4 bases from V and 6 from J, leaving 12 bases between them. The CDR3 length is 14 residues. The CDR3 spells CASSVGLAAGELFF. The CDR3 nucleotides read TGTGCCAGCAGTGTAGGTCTAGCTGCCGGGGAGCTGTTTTTT.

The V call is TRBV20-1, the J call TRBJ1-1; D call uncertain. The CDR3 contains 13 residues. Trimming took 6 bases from V and 0 from J, leaving 11 bases between them. Germline CDR1 is DFQATT and CDR2 is SNEGSKA (reference sequence). Here the CDR3 reads CSASRSMNTEAFF. CDR3 bases: TGCAGTGCCAGTAGGAGCATGAACACTGAAGCTTTCTTT.

The rearrangement joins TRBV6-5 to TRBJ1-5, with TRBD1 matching 8 bases. The trim removed 6 bases at V and 5 bases at J, leaving 6 bases unmatched. The CDR3 runs 14 residues. Germline lookup yields CDR1 MNHEY and CDR2 SVGAGI. CDR3 sequence reads: CASSFNRGDQPQHF. As DNA, the CDR3 is TGTGCCAGCAGCTTCAACAGGGGGGATCAGCCCCAGCATTTT.

The chain has TRBV7-8 and TRBJ1-3; TRBD1 might be the D (5 bases). The CDR3 runs to 15 residues. V was clipped by 1 base and J by 4 bases, with 11 bases between them. Germline V gene lookup returns CDR1 SGHVS and CDR2 FQNEAQ. Here the CDR3 reads CASSLEAGQGNTIYF. DNA for the CDR3: TGTGCCAGCAGCTTAGAGGCGGGGCAAGGAAACACCATATATTTT. Full variable domain (rest looked up from reference TRBV7-8 and TRBJ1-3): GAGVSQSPRYKVAKRGQDVALRCDPISGHVSLFWYQQALGQGPEFLTYFQNEAQLDKSGLPSDRFFAERPEGSVSTLKIQRTQQEDSAVYLCASSLEAGQGNTIYFGEGSWLTVV.

V usage is TRBV15 and J usage is TRBJ2-2; tentatively, D is TRBD2 (6 bases). Germline V lookup: CDR1 LNHNV, CDR2 YYDKDF (reference sequence). The CDR3 has 16 amino acids. The V gene lost 0 bases and the J gene lost 5 bases, with 13 bases spanning the gap. CDR3 region: CATSRDGGVGTGELFF. As DNA, the CDR3 is TGTGCCACCAGCAGAGATGGCGGGGTGGGGACCGGGGAGCTGTTTTTT.

The chain combines TRBV4-2 with TRBJ1-3; a weak D match, TRBD1 (6 bases). CDR3 length: 16 amino acids. Deletions cut 2 bases from V and 0 bases from J, with 11 bases between. Germline loops: CDR1 LGHNA, CDR2 YNFKEQ. The CDR3 coding sequence is TGTGCCAGCAGCCAATCCGGACAGTCCTCTGGAAACACCATATATTTT. Translating gives CASSQSGQSSGNTIYF.

The V and J genes are TRBV27 and TRBJ1-6; TRBD1 is a possible D gene (5 bases). The V end lost 5 bases, the J end lost 10 bases, and 21 bases lay between the germline ends. Looked up from germline, CDR1 is MNHEY and CDR2 is SMNVEV (reference sequence). This CDR3 has 16 residues. CDR3 DNA: TGTGCCAGCAGTCTTCATTCAAACGCAGGGCTGTCACCCCTCCACTTT. It encodes CASSLHSNAGLSPLHF.

In its sample, this clone was seen once. The rearrangement links TRBV5-6 to TRBJ2-7; 7 bases map to TRBD1. The CDR3 runs to 16 residues. With 2 bases clipped from V and 3 bases from J, the junction kept 11 bases outside the gene matches. Germline V lookup: CDR1 SGHDT, CDR2 YYEEEE. CDR3 in amino acids: CASSFWSRAGGYEQYF. CDR3 DNA sequence: TGTGCCAGCAGCTTCTGGTCTAGGGCAGGGGGCTACGAGCAGTACTTC.

The V and J genes are TRBV18 and TRBJ1-4; a weak D match, TRBD1 (6 bases). This CDR3 region has 15 residues. Per germline, CDR1 KGHSH and CDR2 LQKENI. V was shortened by 2 bases and J by 2 bases, with 9 bases between the two germline ends. The CDR3 protein is CASSPTGMTNEKLFF. Written as DNA, the CDR3 is TGTGCCAGCTCACCAACAGGGATGACTAATGAAAAACTGTTTTTT.

The chain combines TRBV19 with TRBJ1-5; D may be TRBD1 (5 bases). CDR1 LNHDA and CDR2 SQIVND come from the germline V gene (reference sequence). The length of the CDR3 is 12 residues. The CDR3 protein is CTSGGPGQPQHF. DNA of the CDR3: TGTACATCCGGGGGTCCGGGCCAGCCCCAGCATTTT.

The chain joins TRBV4-1 to TRBJ2-3, with 9 positions matching TRBD2. With V trimmed by 3 bases and J by 6 bases, 13 bases remained unmatched. This CDR3 spans 17 amino acids. Germline CDR1 and CDR2: MGHRA and YSYEKL. This chain's CDR3 is CASSHPGASGVMDTQYF. The CDR3 DNA is TGCGCCAGCAGCCATCCCGGGGCTAGCGGGGTAATGGATACGCAGTATTTT.

This clone was detected a few times. V gene TRBV4-1 combines with J gene TRBJ2-2, with D uncertain. This CDR3 is 16 amino acids long. Germline V lookup: CDR1 MGHRA, CDR2 YSYEKL. V dropped 3 bases and J dropped 3 bases, with 14 bases sitting between them. CDR3 sequence (DNA): TGCGCCAGCAGCCACGCCTCCCTAACCTACACCGGGGAGCTGTTTTTT. This encodes CASSHASLTYTGELFF.

The chain has TRBV7-9 and TRBJ2-2; TRBD1 matches 8 bases. V trimming: 4 bases; J trimming: 5 bases; junction bases outside the gene matches: 6. The CDR3 has 15 residues. Germline V CDR1 and CDR2: SEHNR, FQNEAQ (reference sequence). Written as DNA, the CDR3 is TGTGCCAGCAGCTCGACAGGGGCTGGGACCGGGGAGCTGTTTTTT. It specifies CASSSTGAGTGELFF.

The chain couples TRBV2 to TRBJ2-5, with D possibly matching TRBD2 (5 bases). V was clipped by 8 bases and J by 3 bases, with 16 bases between them. In germline, CDR1 is SNHLY, CDR2 FYNNEI. This CDR3 region has 14 residues. The CDR3 here is CASEKADGEETQYF. The CDR3 region has the DNA TGTGCCAGCGAAAAAGCGGACGGTGAAGAGACCCAGTACTTC.

This clone was picked up a small number of times. The chain is built from TRBV24-1 and TRBJ2-1; D is uncertain. Germline loops: CDR1 KGHDR, CDR2 SFDVKD. Trimming cost V 3 bases and J 8 bases, with 7 bases left between them. CDR3 length: 12 amino acids. CDR3 amino acids: CATSDEYHEQFF. CDR3 sequence (DNA): TGTGCCACCAGTGATGAGTACCATGAGCAGTTCTTC.